This entry is about one TCR beta chain. This entry is derived from a study of blood T cell repertoires in COVID-19. Study-wide background: Material from acute and convalescent COVID-19 was sourced from the United States, Italy and Spain. Sources were T cells, B-cell-depleted T cells, or PBMCs; the material itself was cDNA or gDNA.

Authors' methods: Counts of nucleated cells, estimated from reference gene primer amplification, were obtained. The table came from immunoSEQ multiplex PCR; TCRdb's copy has only in-frame clones and leaves some out. The V and J calls and clone size are taken from that table; D and trimming were inferred from the DNA. The sample lists hundreds of thousands of clones; roughly nine tenths were seen once. The clonotype comes from a man aged 55 to 70 who had recovered from COVID-19. The sequencing input was PBMCs or T cells enriched from blood (not recorded which).

CDR3 DNA sequence: TGTGCCAGCTGGGGACAGACGAACACCGGGGAGCTGTTTTTT. Its protein product is CASWGQTNTGELFF. This rearrangement joins TRBV6-5 to TRBJ2-2, with 7 bases that match TRBD1. The length of the CDR3 is 14 residues. V trimming: 8 bases; J trimming: 0 bases; junction bases outside the gene matches: 3. CDR1 and CDR2 from the germline V gene are MNHEY and SVGAGI.